Here is one T cell receptor beta chain with its context. The antigen remains undetermined. This sample stems from a study of T-cell memory formation after mild COVID-19. Across the whole study: TCR clusters mostly belonged to single donors. Regarding the study as a whole: SARS-CoV-2 specificity of second-wave clones peaking day 37 was unconfirmed.

The CDR3 is made up of 15 amino acids. V was cut by 0 bases and J by 4 bases, with 13 bases left in between. CDR1 and CDR2 (germline): SGHRS, YFSETQ. TCRdb recomputed calls from the 5' RACE reads with MiXCR, one row per CDR3 protein. This table holds 550,000 to 650,000 distinct CDR3 sequences, 17% found once. Sequencing was performed on PBMCs or a T cell subset sorted from them (not recorded which). The sequence was obtained from an adult woman who had mild COVID-19 (a few samples of this study predate the infection). Cell type and time point are not known. The chain combines TRBV5-1 with TRBJ1-2; tentative D call: TRBD1 (5 bases). This chain's CDR3 is CASSLEVQGGYGYTF. In nucleotides, the CDR3 is TGCGCCAGCAGCTTGGAAGTGCAGGGCGGCTATGGCTACACCTTC.